Listed below are T cell receptor beta chains from one sample, sequenced in a study of beta chain features in type 1 diabetes. Method: immunoSEQ multiplex PCR; TCRdb's copy keeps in-frame clones and lacks some. The sample includes 350,000 or so clones, 15% to 20% seen only once; the top ten take 0.044%. Source material: naive CD4+ T cells from blood. All receptors derive from a woman aged 18 to 35 in good health. The CDR3 runs from the conserved cysteine through the conserved F or W. D genes are given only for firm matches. Clone size is stated in some rows and not others, as once, few, many or a class when expanded.

NA,TRBJ1-2,TRBV10-3,NA,CAISERSRDPSGYTF,TGTGCCATCAGTGAACGGAGCAGGGATCCGTCCGGCTACACCTTC
NA,TRBJ2-1,TRBV2,NA,CASSEELASLGFF,TGTGCCAGCAGTGAAGAGTTAGCTAGCTTGGGGTTCTTC
TRBD1,TRBJ2-3,TRBV4-1,NA,CASSLEGQGVYF,TGCGCCAGCAGCCTCGAAGGTCAGGGGGTGTATTTT
NA,TRBJ2-2,TRBV18,NA,CASSPNGGSNTGELFF,TGTGCCAGCTCACCGAACGGGGGAAGCAACACCGGGGAGCTGTTTTTT
TRBD1,TRBJ2-7,TRBV18,NA,CASSPGRQGAEQYF,TGTGCCAGCTCACCCGGGAGACAGGGGGCCGAGCAGTACTTC
NA,TRBJ1-3,TRBV7-2,few,CASSLASGYTIYF,TGTGCCAGCAGCTTAGCGTCAGGATACACCATATATTTT
TRBD1,TRBJ1-2,TRBV5-4,few,CASSYDRGRDYGYTF,TGTGCCAGCAGCTACGACAGGGGCCGGGACTATGGCTACACCTTC
TRBD1,TRBJ1-2,TRBV7-2,few,CASRWGTGDYGYTF,TGTGCCAGCAGATGGGGGACAGGTGACTATGGCTACACCTTC
TRBD1,TRBJ1-2,TRBV5-4,NA,CASSRQGPCTF,TGTGCCAGCAGTCGACAGGGGCCCTGCACCTTC
TRBD2,TRBJ2-2,TRBV5-1,NA,CASSLETSGTGELFF,TGCGCCAGCAGCTTGGAGACTAGCGGGACCGGGGAGCTGTTTTTT
NA,TRBJ1-5,TRBV7-9,once,CASSTDRGNQPQHF,TGTGCCAGCAGCACGGACAGAGGGAATCAGCCCCAGCATTTT
NA,TRBJ1-1,TRBV6-5,few,CASSYSWSGQNTEAFF,TGTGCCAGCAGTTACTCGTGGTCAGGGCAGAACACTGAAGCTTTCTTT
NA,TRBJ1-2,TRBV6-5,NA,CASSMTANYGYTF,TGTGCCAGCAGTATGACAGCTAACTATGGCTACACCTTC
TRBD1,TRBJ2-5,TRBV11-3,NA,CASSPGQQETQYF,TGTGCCAGCAGCCCGGGACAGCAAGAGACCCAGTACTTC
TRBD2,TRBJ2-3,TRBV5-1,NA,CASSPVRGSDTDTQYF,TGCGCCAGCAGCCCGGTGCGGGGGTCGGACACAGATACGCAGTATTTT
NA,TRBJ1-2,TRBV30,NA,CAWTAGAYGYTF,TGTGCCTGGACGGCGGGGGCTTATGGCTACACCTTC
TRBD2,TRBJ2-4,TRBV6-5,NA,CASSITLRGDIQYF,TGTGCCAGCAGCATAACTCTACGGGGGGACATTCAGTACTTC
TRBD1,TRBJ1-1,TRBV7-2,NA,CASSLGQAQTEAFF,TGTGCCAGCAGCTTGGGACAGGCACAAACTGAAGCTTTCTTT
NA,TRBJ1-1,TRBV9,NA,CASSVTGNTEAFF,TGTGCCAGCAGCGTGACAGGAAACACTGAAGCTTTCTTT
NA,TRBJ1-2,TRBV5-4,NA,CASRGWGDYGYTF,TGTGCCAGCAGGGGATGGGGGGACTATGGCTACACCTTC
NA,TRBJ1-1,TRBV29-1,NA,CSVELWGRNTEAFF,TGCAGCGTTGAACTATGGGGCAGAAACACTGAAGCTTTCTTT
NA,TRBJ1-5,TRBV28,NA,CASSFLRAQHF,TGTGCCAGCAGTTTTTTGAGGGCCCAGCATTTT
TRBD1,TRBJ2-6,TRBV30,NA,CACTGGASGANVLTF,TGTGCCTGCACAGGGGGAGCCTCTGGGGCCAACGTCCTGACTTTC
TRBD2,TRBJ2-3,TRBV27,few,CASSPWTSGGADTQYF,TGTGCCAGCAGTCCCTGGACTAGCGGGGGGGCCGATACGCAGTATTTT
TRBD1,TRBJ2-2,TRBV5-1,few,CASSLTGGDGELFF,TGCGCCAGCAGCTTGACAGGGGGCGACGGGGAGCTGTTTTTT
NA,TRBJ2-1,TRBV5-1,NA,CASSLGANEQFF,TGCGCCAGCAGCTTGGGGGCAAATGAGCAGTTCTTC
TRBD2,TRBJ2-1,TRBV2,NA,CASRQLAGVYNEQFF,TGTGCCAGCAGACAACTAGCGGGAGTGTACAATGAGCAGTTCTTC
TRBD2,TRBJ2-1,TRBV5-1,NA,CASTTLAGAYNEQFF,TGCGCCAGCACGACCTTAGCGGGAGCGTATAATGAGCAGTTCTTC
NA,TRBJ1-1,TRBV18,few,CASSPTGNTEAFF,TGTGCCAGCTCACCCACAGGGAACACTGAAGCTTTCTTT
NA,TRBJ1-1,TRBV29-1,NA,CSVEGTGGIGAFF,TGCAGCGTTGAAGGGACTGGCGGTATCGGGGCTTTCTTT
TRBD1,TRBJ2-7,TRBV30,few,CAWSTRTGGYYEQYF,TGTGCCTGGAGTACTAGGACAGGGGGCTACTACGAGCAGTACTTC
NA,TRBJ2-1,TRBV5-1,NA,CASSLATSSYNEQFF,TGCGCCAGCAGCTTGGCTACCTCCTCGTACAATGAGCAGTTCTTC
TRBD1,TRBJ1-1,TRBV5-4,few,CAWQQGPNTEAFF,TGTGCTTGGCAACAGGGGCCGAACACTGAAGCTTTCTTT
NA,TRBJ2-7,TRBV6-6,NA,CASTFTGRDEQYF,TGTGCCAGCACTTTCACAGGGAGGGACGAGCAGTACTTC
TRBD1,TRBJ1-4,TRBV5-4,NA,CASSPTGATNEKLFF,TGTGCCAGCAGCCCTACAGGGGCAACTAATGAAAAACTGTTTTTT